Each of the 17 T cell receptor beta chains below was sequenced from the same sample in a study of regulatory T cells in long-lasting Graves disease. In building TCR beta libraries, iRepertoire HTBI primers were used together with Arm-PCR of CDR3 regions. TCRdb passed the multiplex PCR reads through MiXCR, listing each CDR3 protein once. Among about 470,000 distinct CDR3 sequences listed, less than 25% were seen once. Regarding time point: persistent/refractory GD, antithyroid drugs over 5 years with positive TRAb. Making the TCR library involved RNA that had been extracted from PBMCs. The specimen was peripheral blood mononuclear cells (PBMCs), collected when the disease was refractory, from a patient treated with antithyroid drugs. Receptors originate from a female donor with Graves disease.

The chain links TRBV28 to TRBJ1-2; 8 bases align to TRBD1. CDR3 size: 12 residues. Germline V gene sequence: CDR1 MDHEN, CDR2 SYDVKM. V lost 4 bases to trimming and J lost 8 bases; unmatched junction nucleotides: 3. Here the CDR3 reads CASSWTGRGYTF. For the CDR3, the DNA is TGTGCCAGCAGTTGGACAGGGAGAGGCTACACCTTC.

In its sample, this clonotype was seen many times. The genes are TRBV6-1 and TRBJ1-2; 7 nucleotides agree with TRBD1. The germline V gene has CDR1 MNHNS and CDR2 SASEGT. Trimming at V came to 5 bases and at J to 1 base, leaving 7 bases not matched to a gene. CDR3 length equals 15 residues. This CDR3 reads CASSLGTDLNYGYTF. The CDR3 DNA is TGTGCCAGCAGTCTCGGGACAGACCTTAACTATGGCTACACCTTC.

The rearrangement links TRBV24-1 to TRBJ2-1; 8 bases align to TRBD2. The length of the CDR3 is 16 residues. V trimming: 4 bases; J trimming: 8 bases; junction bases outside the gene matches: 12. CDR1 and CDR2 from the germline V gene are KGHDR and SFDVKD. The CDR3 loop is CATSDLGGLAQDEQFF. The DNA for the CDR3 is TGTGCCACCAGTGACCTTGGCGGACTAGCCCAAGATGAGCAGTTCTTC.

CDR3 sequence reads: CASSQDKGTGLETQYF. DNA for the CDR3: TGTGCCAGCAGCCAAGACAAGGGGACAGGGCTAGAGACCCAGTACTTC. The chain uses TRBV14 and TRBJ2-5; 9 bases line up with TRBD1. V was pared by 0 bases and J by 4 bases, with 6 bases of the junction left unmatched. The CDR3 totals 16 residues. In germline, CDR1 is SGHDN, CDR2 FVKESK.

The DNA for the CDR3 is TGTGCCAGCAGCGTAGGGGGGACTAGTGGGAGAGAGACCCAGTACTTC. This translates into CASSVGGTSGRETQYF. The chain employs TRBV9 and TRBJ2-5; TRBD2 matches at 8 bases. J was trimmed by 4 bases and V by 0 bases; bases with no gene match: 8. The germline V gene encodes CDR1 SGDLS and CDR2 YYNGEE. This CDR3 has 16 residues.

This clonotype was seen only a few times. The rearrangement uses TRBV13 and TRBJ2-7; D call uncertain. CDR3 length equals 14 residues. V dropped 2 bases and J dropped 2 bases, with 10 bases sitting between them. The germline CDR1 and CDR2 sequences are PRHDT and FYEKMQ (reference sequence). In nucleotides, the CDR3 is TGTGCCAGCAGCTTACGCCAGTCAGCCTACGAGCAGTACTTC. This codes for CASSLRQSAYEQYF.

The chain couples TRBV20-1 to TRBJ2-7, with D tentatively TRBD2 (5 bases). There are 13 residues in the CDR3. Germline lookup yields CDR1 DFQATT and CDR2 SNEGSKA (reference sequence). The V end was cut by 6 bases, the J end by 4 bases, with 16 bases between. The CDR3, as DNA: TGCAGTGCGGAGGACTCTCGGGGATACGAGCAGTACTTC. Protein sequence: CSAEDSRGYEQYF.

This rearrangement joins TRBV4-3 to TRBJ1-1; D uncertain. The CDR3 loop spans 16 amino acids. The ends were cut back, 1 base at V and 5 bases at J, with 17 bases in the middle. The V gene's germline CDR1 is LGHNA and CDR2 YSLEER. The CDR3 sequence is CASSQVVAATRTEAFF. DNA of the CDR3: TGCGCCAGCAGCCAAGTGGTTGCGGCGACCCGAACTGAAGCTTTCTTT.

This clonotype turned up a few times. The chain joins TRBV20-1 to TRBJ2-7; D is perhaps TRBD1 (6 bases). CDR1 and CDR2 from the germline V gene are DFQATT and SNEGSKA (reference sequence). Trimming took 0 bases from V and 6 from J, leaving 15 bases between them. This CDR3 is 14 amino acids long. CDR3 sequence (DNA): TGCAGTGCTAGAGATGGGACAACTCCCACCGAGCAGTACTTC. Amino acid sequence: CSARDGTTPTEQYF.

The V and J genes are TRBV18 and TRBJ1-1, with 7 bases matching TRBD1. The CDR3 totals 16 residues. In germline, CDR1 is KGHSH, CDR2 LQKENI. The V gene end was trimmed by 2 bases and the J gene end by 7 bases; junction bases not matched to a gene: 13. The DNA for the CDR3 is TGTGCCAGCTCACCATATCGGGACAGCCTAAACGGTGAAGCTTTCTTT. Its translation: CASSPYRDSLNGEAFF. Together with reference TRBV18 and TRBJ1-1, the CDR3 gives the full variable domain: NAGVMQNPRHLVRRRGQEARLRCSPMKGHSHVYWYRQLPEEGLKFMVYLQKENIIDESGMPKERFSAEFPKEGPSILRIQQVVRGDSAAYFCASSPYRDSLNGEAFFGQGTRLTVV.

The chain recombines TRBV9 with TRBJ2-7, with no clear D. Trimming pared 0 bases from V and 5 bases from J, leaving 9 bases between. Germline-derived CDR1 and CDR2 are SGDLS and YYNGEE. This CDR3 spans 13 amino acids. The CDR3 reads CASSVAVGHEQYF. DNA of the CDR3: TGTGCCAGCAGCGTAGCTGTAGGCCACGAGCAGTACTTC.

This clonotype came up many times. In DNA form, the CDR3 reads TGTGCCAGCAGACTGGCCGGGGAGCTGTTTTTT. Translation: CASRLAGELFF. The rearrangement links TRBV6-1 to TRBJ2-2, with D unresolved. Trimming removed 6 bases at V and 6 bases at J, with 5 bases between. The germline gives CDR1 MNHNS, CDR2 SASEGT. The CDR3 loop spans 11 amino acids.

This clonotype was recorded at least ten times. V is TRBV7-8 and J is TRBJ1-1, with D unresolved. The germline V gene has CDR1 SGHVS and CDR2 FQNEAQ. Trimming pared 10 bases from V and 1 base from J, leaving 13 bases between. This CDR3 comprises 13 residues. The CDR3 region is CATTAHQNTEAFF. Here the CDR3 DNA reads TGTGCCACCACGGCTCACCAGAACACTGAAGCTTTCTTT.

This clonotype has more than one count but fewer than ten. This chain uses TRBV28 with TRBJ1-4, with D uncertain. Between the trimmed V and J ends, which lost 3 bases and 6 bases, there was a span of 8 bases. CDR3 size: 13 residues. Per the germline V gene, CDR1 is MDHEN and CDR2 is SYDVKM. CDR3 sequence: CASSLAKDEKLFF. The CDR3 coding sequence is TGTGCCAGCAGTTTGGCGAAGGATGAAAAACTGTTTTTT.

There are many counts of this clonotype. The rearrangement uses TRBV20-1 and TRBJ2-2; no firm D call. This CDR3 region has 13 residues. Germline V lookup: CDR1 DFQATT, CDR2 SNEGSKA (reference sequence). The V and J ends lost 6 bases and 0 bases respectively, with 8 bases between them. CDR3 nucleotides: TGCAGTGCCCCGGAGCCGAACACCGGGGAGCTGTTTTTT. This codes for CSAPEPNTGELFF.

The chain recombines TRBV29-1 with TRBJ2-7; 10 bases align to TRBD2. CDR1 SQVTM and CDR2 ANQGSEA come from the germline V gene. This CDR3 region has 13 residues. J lost 3 bases, V lost 3 bases, and 2 bases had no gene match. CDR3 bases: TGCAGCGTTGAGCTAGCGGGAGTCTACGAGCAGTACTTC. This gives the protein CSVELAGVYEQYF.

This clonotype was observed a handful of times. The J gene is TRBJ2-3, the V gene TRBV27; perhaps TRBD2 as D (7 bases). CDR1 and CDR2 from the germline V gene are MNHEY and SMNVEV (reference sequence). The CDR3 sequence is 15 residues long. Trimming shortened V by 2 bases and J by 1 base, and 10 bases separated the two germline ends. For the CDR3, the DNA is TGTGCCAGCAGTTTAGCGGGGGCACGCACAGATACGCAGTATTTT. Amino acids: CASSLAGARTDTQYF.